This entry concerns a single TCR beta chain. The CDR3 sequence is 15 residues long. The V gene's germline CDR1 is SGDLS and CDR2 YYNGEE. The V gene lost 0 bases and the J gene lost 2 bases, with 9 bases spanning the gap. Original processing notes: Estimated nucleated cell counts came from reference gene primer amplification. This table comes from immunoSEQ multiplex PCR, and its TCRdb copy is limited to in-frame clones, with some not included. V, J and clone size are taken as reported in that table, and D and trimming were inferred from the DNA itself. Found here are about 140,000 clones, roughly 84% of them singletons; the top ten hold almost 8.5%. The data stem from a study of blood T cell repertoires in COVID-19. About the research overall: Whether acute or convalescent, the COVID-19 samples came from the United States, Italy and Spain.

The receptor's source is an older woman with acute or convalescent COVID-19. The V and J genes are TRBV9 and TRBJ2-1; a weak D match, TRBD1 (5 bases). The sample consisted of peripheral blood. DNA for the CDR3: TGTGCCAGCAGCGTAGTGCCAGGGACCTACAATGAGCAGTTCTTC. This translates into CASSVVPGTYNEQFF. The whole variable domain, remainder taken from reference TRBV9 and TRBJ2-1, is DSGVTQTPKHLITATGQRVTLRCSPRSGDLSVYWYQQSLDQGLQFLIQYYNGEERAKGNILERFSAQQFPDLHSELNLSSLELGDSALYFCASSVVPGTYNEQFFGPGTRLTVL.